The source of this T cell receptor (beta chain) is a study of blood T cells in healthy people across ages (dated by TCRdb to between 2014 and 2016). For the wider study: In model experiments, template switching captured about one uniquely barcoded TCR beta cDNA molecule for every two T cells. To track age-related changes in TCR beta repertoire diversity, the study relied on deep sequencing normalized with unique cDNA molecular identifiers. Donors were grouped into four age groups: young (average roughly 16 years), middle-aged (about 38), aged (around 60) and long-lived (82). To avoid experimental bias, donors of different ages were distributed randomly across sequencing lanes. The study analyzed two additional independent replicas of 1 million unique cDNA reads from the same blood draw for two donors, one aged 18 to 30 and one aged 80 or older.

Comments on this clonotype: The antigen it recognizes is unknown. A read error may produce the germline difference seen at one junction end.

Its CDR3 holds 14 amino acids, cysteine through phenylalanine. Of all the DNA, just the CDR3 is kept, 42 bases in frame from base 1. CDR1 and CDR2 were assigned from the germline V gene as MDHEN and SYDVKM. What the research found in general, with its limitations: Because profiling used bulk unsorted PBMCs, naive and antigen-experienced compartments could not be compared conclusively. Compared with the aged group, the long-lived group had more naive CD4+ T cells, fewer expanded clones and increased TCR diversity, suggesting age selection. The CMV infection status of donors was not known, potentially confounding age-related changes in expanded clonotypes. As age increased, observed TCR beta diversity per million T cells dropped in a roughly linear way, and a significant reduction was already evident by age about 40. The percentage of naive T cells measured by flow cytometry correlated strongly with observed TCR beta diversity. Estimates of total diversity based on one million sequenced T cells were regarded as lower bounds and as underestimates.

The approximately 41 donors, aged about 6 to 95 years, were systemically healthy Caucasian individuals from Russia. Approximately 10 milliliters of peripheral blood were collected from each donor into EDTA-treated Vacutainer tubes. Ficoll-Paque density-gradient centrifugation was used to isolate PBMCs, with at least 7 million per sample. Total RNA was extracted from PBMCs with Trizol reagent, with at least 6 micrograms obtained per sample. For every donor, an aliquot of PBMCs went through flow cytometry to measure the percentages of naive CD45RAhigh/CD27high T cells. The library was obtained by 5' RACE. The second PCR ran for about 7 to 11 cycles and used a J-beta primer mix along with a sample-barcoded 5' primer. A unique molecular identifier was introduced onto each TCR beta cDNA molecule by a template-switch 5' adaptor carrying 12 random nucleotides. Each sample yielded at least 3 million CDR3-containing paired-end reads. The Mint cDNA synthesis kit, primed by a TRBC-specific oligonucleotide, was used to synthesize first-strand cDNA from all RNA. All cDNA was treated with uracil-DNA glycosylase and then went through a first 18-cycle PCR with the universal primers M1SS and BC2_uni_R. The authors' pipeline ran thus. Normalization of each sample was performed by random selection of 1 million high-quality reads, each carrying a distinct molecular identifier. Instead of being binned into consensus sequences, reads that shared molecular identifiers were thrown out. CDR3 identification, clonotype clustering and error correction used MiTCR with a Q25 quality threshold and the strictest error-elimination algorithm. A nonparametric unseen species model with Euler transformation was used to estimate lower-bound total TCR beta diversity. TCRdb's own reprocessing of the public reads used fastp at Q25 and MiXCR and kept productive beta chains. CDR3 protein sequences are deduplicated, and each keeps its most common genes and DNA. These V and J calls originate from TCRdb's pipeline instead of the authors' own analysis. The sample table records some 1.8 million distinct CDR3 sequences; 30% to 40% of these occur just once. The top ten hold under 30% of the sample.

The chain links TRBV28 with TRBJ2-7; possibly the D gene is TRBD1, per 6 matching bases. The clonotype originates from a human donor in good health. Sequenced material: blood. The DNA is TGTGCCAGCAGTTTGGCACAGGGCTTCTACAAGCAGTACTTC. This codes for CASSLAQGFYKQYF.